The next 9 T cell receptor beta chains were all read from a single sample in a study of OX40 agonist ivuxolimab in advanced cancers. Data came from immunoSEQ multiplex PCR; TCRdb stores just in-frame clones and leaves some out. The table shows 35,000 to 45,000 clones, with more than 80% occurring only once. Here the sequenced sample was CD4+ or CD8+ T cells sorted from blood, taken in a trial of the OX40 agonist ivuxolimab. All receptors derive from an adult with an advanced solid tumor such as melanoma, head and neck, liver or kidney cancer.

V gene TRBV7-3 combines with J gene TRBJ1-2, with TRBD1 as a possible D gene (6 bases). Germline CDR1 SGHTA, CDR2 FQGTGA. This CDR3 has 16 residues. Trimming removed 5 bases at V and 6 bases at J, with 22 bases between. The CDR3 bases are TGTGCCAGCAGCCACGGGGGGCAGGGCAGCCGTCATGGCTACACCTTC. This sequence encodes CASSHGGQGSRHGYTF. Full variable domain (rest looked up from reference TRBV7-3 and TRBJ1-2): GAGVSQTPSNKVTEKGKYVELRCDPISGHTALYWYRQSLGQGPEFLIYFQGTGAADDSGLPNDRFFAVRPEGSVSTLKIQRTERGDSAVYLCASSHGGQGSRHGYTFGSGTRLTVV.

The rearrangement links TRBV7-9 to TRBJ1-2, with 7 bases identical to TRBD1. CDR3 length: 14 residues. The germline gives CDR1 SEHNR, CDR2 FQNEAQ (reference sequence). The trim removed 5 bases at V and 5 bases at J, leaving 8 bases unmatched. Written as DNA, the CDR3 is TGTGCCAGCAGCACGGACAGGAGACGATATGGCTACACCTTC. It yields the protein CASSTDRRRYGYTF.

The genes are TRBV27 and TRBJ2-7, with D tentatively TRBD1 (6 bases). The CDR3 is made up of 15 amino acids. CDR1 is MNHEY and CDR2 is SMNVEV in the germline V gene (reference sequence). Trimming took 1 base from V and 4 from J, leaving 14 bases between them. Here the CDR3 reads CASSLFQGRGYEQYF. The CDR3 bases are TGTGCCAGCAGTTTATTCCAGGGGCGAGGGTACGAGCAGTACTTC.

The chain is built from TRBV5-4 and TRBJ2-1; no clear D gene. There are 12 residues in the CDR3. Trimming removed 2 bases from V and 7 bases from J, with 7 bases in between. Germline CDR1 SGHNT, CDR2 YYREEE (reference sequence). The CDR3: CASSLDGNEQFF. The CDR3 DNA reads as TGTGCCAGCAGCTTAGACGGGAATGAGCAGTTCTTC. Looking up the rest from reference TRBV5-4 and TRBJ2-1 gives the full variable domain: ETGVTQSPTHLIKTRGQQVTLRCSSQSGHNTVSWYQQALGQGPQFIFQYYREEENGRGNFPPRFSGLQFPNYSSELNVNALELDDSALYLCASSLDGNEQFFGPGTRLTVL.

CDR3: CASSLWQGPLNEQFF. Written as DNA, the CDR3 is TGTGCCAGCAGTTTATGGCAGGGGCCCCTCAATGAGCAGTTCTTC. This chain connects TRBV28 to TRBJ2-1; D might be TRBD1 (6 bases). Trimming left V 0 bases short and J 6 bases short, with 12 bases between. This CDR3 region has 15 residues. Germline V gives CDR1 MDHEN, CDR2 SYDVKM. Complete variable domain (other parts from reference TRBV28 and TRBJ2-1): DVKVTQSSRYLVKRTGEKVFLECVQDMDHENMFWYRQDPGLGLRLIYFSYDVKMKEKGDIPEGYSVSREKKERFSLILESASTNQTSMYLCASSLWQGPLNEQFFGPGTRLTVL.

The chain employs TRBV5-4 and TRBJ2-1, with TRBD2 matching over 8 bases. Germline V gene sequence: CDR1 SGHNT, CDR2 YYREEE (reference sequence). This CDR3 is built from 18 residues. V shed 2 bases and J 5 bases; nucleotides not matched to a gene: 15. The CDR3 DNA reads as TGTGCCAGCAGCTTAGAGCTCTCAAGCGGGAGTGGCCACAATGAGCAGTTCTTC. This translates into CASSLELSSGSGHNEQFF.

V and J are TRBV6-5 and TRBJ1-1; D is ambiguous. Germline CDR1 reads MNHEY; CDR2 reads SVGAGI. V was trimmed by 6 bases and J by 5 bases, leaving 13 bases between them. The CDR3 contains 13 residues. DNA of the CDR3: TGTGCCAGCAGCAGCGGAGGGAGAACTGAAGCTTTCTTT. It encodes CASSSGGRTEAFF.

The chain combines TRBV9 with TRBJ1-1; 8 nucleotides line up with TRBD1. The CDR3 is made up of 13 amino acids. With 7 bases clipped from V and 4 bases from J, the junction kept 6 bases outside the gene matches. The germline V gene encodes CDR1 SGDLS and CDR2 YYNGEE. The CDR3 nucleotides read TGTGCCAGCCAGGGGGCGGGGGGCACTGAAGCTTTCTTT. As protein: CASQGAGGTEAFF.

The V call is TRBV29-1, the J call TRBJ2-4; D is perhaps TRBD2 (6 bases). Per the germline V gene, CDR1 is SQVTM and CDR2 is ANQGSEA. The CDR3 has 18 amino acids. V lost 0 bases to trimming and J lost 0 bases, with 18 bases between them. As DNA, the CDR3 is TGCAGCGTTGAAGATTGGACTACCGATACTCTAGCCAAAAACATTCAGTACTTC. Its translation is CSVEDWTTDTLAKNIQYF.